Below are 28 T cell receptor beta chains sequenced from a single sample in a study of cytomegalovirus exposure and HLA in healthy donors. Primers for the PCR totalled 60 Vbeta and 13 Jbeta. TCRdb keeps only in-frame clones here, not all; method: immunoSEQ multiplex PCR. In the table there are around 50,000 clones, about three quarters of which are singletons. Specimen: PBMCs. The receptors here all came from a man aged 30-40 years in good health and CMV-seropositive.

This clone was observed a single time. The chain has TRBV4-2 and TRBJ2-3; 8 bases agree with TRBD2. Germline V gene sequence: CDR1 LGHNA, CDR2 YNFKEQ. With 0 bases clipped from V and 4 bases from J, the junction kept 9 bases outside the gene matches. The CDR3 has 17 amino acids. The CDR3 nucleotides are TGTGCCAGCAGCCAAGACTCAGCGGGGGTCTTCGCAGATACGCAGTATTTT. It specifies CASSQDSAGVFADTQYF.

The table lists this clone with a few counts. This chain connects TRBV29-1 to TRBJ2-1; 8 nucleotides align to TRBD2. The CDR3 runs to 13 residues. With 3 bases clipped from V and 8 bases from J, the junction kept 6 bases outside the gene matches. The V gene's germline CDR1 is SQVTM and CDR2 ANQGSEA. CDR3 loop: CSVDAGGRDEQFF. The CDR3 bases are TGCAGCGTTGACGCGGGGGGCCGGGATGAGCAGTTCTTC.

This clone was seen a handful of times. The chain carries TRBV18 and TRBJ1-1; D is possibly TRBD1 (6 bases). Deletions cut 4 bases from V and 1 base from J, with 10 bases between. This CDR3 spans 14 amino acids. CDR1 is KGHSH, CDR2 LQKENI, per germline. CDR3: CASSLARGNTEAFF. CDR3 DNA sequence: TGTGCCAGCTCACTAGCCAGGGGGAACACTGAAGCTTTCTTT.

The chain couples TRBV28 to TRBJ2-3; 9 nucleotides align to TRBD1. The germline V gene encodes CDR1 MDHEN and CDR2 SYDVKM. The CDR3 spans 14 residues. Trimming removed 4 bases from V and 1 base from J; junction bases left unmatched: 0. CDR3: CASSWTGGTDTQYF. CDR3 sequence (DNA): TGTGCCAGCAGTTGGACAGGGGGCACAGATACGCAGTATTTT.

The rearrangement links TRBV5-1 to TRBJ1-4; D is possibly TRBD1 (6 bases). Trimming removed 5 bases from V and 12 bases from J, with 14 bases in between. The germline V gene has CDR1 SGHRS and CDR2 YFSETQ. The CDR3 is 12 residues long. In DNA form, the CDR3 reads TGCGCCAGCAGGGAAGGGGGTGGAGAACTGTTTTTT. This codes for CASREGGGELFF.

The J gene is TRBJ2-5, the V gene TRBV6-5; 9 bases line up with TRBD1. The J call is in doubt because the DNA end fits TRBJ2-7 better. CDR1 MNHEY and CDR2 SVGAGI come from the germline V gene. The CDR3 contains 13 residues. The chain's CDR3 is CASSKGQGYEQYF. CDR3 bases: TGTGCCAGCAGCAAGGGACAGGGTTACGAGCAGTACTTC.

This clone was seen just once. The V gene is TRBV19, the J gene TRBJ2-7; perhaps TRBD2 as D (6 bases). Trimming removed 4 bases from V and 2 bases from J, with 12 bases in between. This CDR3 region has 14 residues. Germline V gene lookup returns CDR1 LNHDA and CDR2 SQIVND (reference sequence). The CDR3 DNA reads TGTGCCAGTAGTAGGCCTAGCGTTACCTACGAGCAGTACTTC. Translating gives CASSRPSVTYEQYF.

This clone turned up a few times. This chain links TRBV30 with TRBJ1-1; 8 bases match TRBD1. J gave up 1 base and V 4 bases, and 8 bases lay outside the gene matches. Germline CDR1 is GTSNPN and CDR2 is SVGIG (reference sequence). The length of the CDR3 is 15 residues. CDR3 loop: CAWIATGGKNTEAFF. In DNA, the CDR3 is TGTGCCTGGATCGCTACAGGGGGTAAGAACACTGAAGCTTTCTTT.

The V call is TRBV7-8, the J call TRBJ1-1; maybe TRBD1 (6 bases). CDR1 SGHVS and CDR2 FQNEAQ come from the germline V gene. Trimming removed 1 base from V and 11 bases from J, with 20 bases in between. This CDR3 spans 15 amino acids. The DNA for the CDR3 is TGTGCCAGCAGCTTAGGTCAGGCAGAGAGGGGGTGGGCTTTCTTT. Protein product: CASSLGQAERGWAFF.

Within the sample, this clone is medium-sized. This chain uses TRBV5-1 with TRBJ1-1; D perhaps matches TRBD1 (6 bases). The CDR3 length is 15 residues. V was trimmed by 4 bases and J by 6 bases, leaving 19 bases between them. Germline values: CDR1 SGHRS, CDR2 YFSETQ. The CDR3 spells CASSPHQGGGPEAFF. The CDR3 nucleotides read TGCGCCAGCAGCCCCCATCAAGGGGGGGGACCTGAAGCTTTCTTT.

V and J are TRBV27 and TRBJ2-3; 7 nucleotides match TRBD2. The CDR3 contains 15 residues. V shed 8 bases, J shed 5 bases, and the junction held 13 bases outside the gene matches. Germline V gives CDR1 MNHEY, CDR2 SMNVEV (reference sequence). The CDR3 nucleotides read TGTGCCAGCTCTTGGGGGGGACTTATGATAGATACGCAGTATTTT. Its protein product is CASSWGGLMIDTQYF.

This clone was recorded only once. The chain employs TRBV10-2 and TRBJ2-6, with 9 bases that match TRBD1. The CDR3 contains 15 residues. After removal of 7 bases from V and 4 bases from J, the junction contained 5 bases not matched to a gene. The germline gives CDR1 WSHSY, CDR2 SAAADI. The CDR3 loop reads CASTGQGTGANVLTF. In DNA, the CDR3 is TGCGCCAGCACTGGACAGGGGACCGGGGCCAACGTCCTGACTTTC.

This chain links TRBV21-1 with TRBJ1-5; TRBD1 was called by the table and not checked on the DNA. TRBV21-1 is a known pseudogene. CDR3 length equals 17 residues. CDR3 amino acids: CASSKATGQASNQPQHF. CDR3 coding DNA: TGTGCCAGCAGCAAAGCAACAGGACAGGCAAGCAATCAGCCCCAGCATTTT.

A single count supports this clone. The V gene is TRBV30, the J gene TRBJ1-6; 7 bases are shared with TRBD1. Germline V gives CDR1 GTSNPN, CDR2 SVGIG (reference sequence). The J segment lost 0 bases and the V segment lost 3 bases, leaving 5 bases of the junction unmatched. The CDR3 runs to 16 residues. DNA of the CDR3: TGTGCCTGGAGCAAGACAGGGAGCTCCTATAATTCACCCCTCCACTTT. Protein: CAWSKTGSSYNSPLHF.

In this sample, this clone turned up a few times. This chain uses TRBV6-4 with TRBJ1-6, with 7 bases lining up with TRBD1. Germline V lookup: CDR1 MRHNA, CDR2 SNTAGT. V lost 3 bases and J lost 4; bases outside the gene matches: 3. CDR3 length: 15 residues. As DNA, the CDR3 is TGTGCCAGCAGTGAATCGGGACAGTATAATTCACCCCTCCACTTT. It codes for CASSESGQYNSPLHF.

The gene calls are TRBV10-3 and TRBJ1-5; D might be TRBD1 (5 bases). Germline CDR1 ENHRY, CDR2 SYGVKD. The CDR3 is made up of 14 amino acids. V gave up 3 bases and J gave up 2 bases, with 8 bases separating them. In DNA, the CDR3 is TGTGCCATCAGTGACAGGGCGGGCAATCAGCCCCAGCATTTT. This gives the protein CAISDRAGNQPQHF.

The sample holds a few counts of this clone. The rearrangement joins TRBV5-5 to TRBJ1-1; no firm D call. The germline gives CDR1 SGHKS, CDR2 YYEKEE (reference sequence). CDR3 length: 13 amino acids. The V and J ends lost 0 bases and 0 bases respectively, with 3 bases between them. The CDR3 is CASSLAVNTEAFF. DNA of the CDR3: TGTGCCAGCAGCTTGGCTGTGAACACTGAAGCTTTCTTT.

V gene TRBV2 combines with J gene TRBJ2-3; 9 positions match TRBD2. This CDR3 has 14 amino acids. Trimming cost V 4 bases and J 5 bases; bases outside gene matches: 4. Germline-derived CDR1 and CDR2 are SNHLY and FYNNEI. The CDR3 is CASSAGLAIDTQYF. The DNA of the CDR3 is TGTGCCAGCAGTGCCGGACTAGCGATAGATACGCAGTATTTT.

The chain recombines TRBV6-6 with TRBJ1-3; no firm D call. Between the trimmed V and J ends, which lost 5 bases and 0 bases, there was a span of 8 bases. The CDR3 is 14 residues long. The germline V gene encodes CDR1 MNHNY and CDR2 SVGAGI (reference sequence). CDR3 nucleotide sequence: TGTGCCAGCAGTCCAGCTAGCTCTGGAAACACCATATATTTT. Amino acids: CASSPASSGNTIYF.

The CDR3 nucleotides are TGTGCCAGCAGTTACAGGGAGGGTCAGCCCCAGCATTTT. Protein: CASSYREGQPQHF. J is TRBJ1-5 and V is TRBV6-5; the D is unclear. In germline, CDR1 is MNHEY, CDR2 SVGAGI. The length of the CDR3 is 13 residues. V was shortened by 2 bases and J by 6 bases, with 8 bases between the two germline ends.

This clone turned up a few times. The chain recombines TRBV6-5 with TRBJ1-1; D gene uncertain. Per germline, CDR1 MNHEY and CDR2 SVGAGI. The V end was cut by 5 bases, the J end by 5 bases, with 12 bases between. The CDR3 is 13 residues long. CDR3 amino acids: CASSRRGGTEAFF. DNA for the CDR3: TGTGCCAGCAGTCGAAGAGGAGGGACTGAAGCTTTCTTT.

The rearrangement links TRBV1 to TRBJ2-1; TRBD2, the table's D call, lacks a check against the DNA. TRBV1 counts as a pseudogene. CDR3 length: 15 amino acids. The chain's CDR3 is CTSSQDQRRHNEQFF. In DNA, the CDR3 is TGCACCAGCAGCCAAGATCAGCGACGGCACAATGAGCAGTTCTTC.

The chain recombines TRBV28 with TRBJ1-5, with a possible D match to TRBD1 (6 bases). CDR3 length: 15 residues. Germline V lookup: CDR1 MDHEN, CDR2 SYDVKM. Trimming stripped 7 bases from V and 5 bases from J, with 18 bases between. This CDR3 reads CASTPTGGLHQPQHF. Here the CDR3 DNA reads TGTGCCAGCACCCCAACGGGGGGCTTGCATCAGCCCCAGCATTTT. Full variable domain (outside the CDR3, taken from reference TRBV28 and TRBJ1-5): DVKVTQSSRYLVKRTGEKVFLECVQDMDHENMFWYRQDPGLGLRLIYFSYDVKMKEKGDIPEGYSVSREKKERFSLILESASTNQTSMYLCASTPTGGLHQPQHFGDGTRLSIL.

The chain uses TRBV5-1 and TRBJ2-7, with a tentative D call TRBD2 (6 bases). Germline-derived CDR1 and CDR2 are SGHRS and YFSETQ. V shed 2 bases and J shed 4 bases, with 16 bases lying between them. The CDR3 runs 15 residues. For the CDR3, the DNA is TGCGCCAGCAGCTTTATCCAAGGGAGGCCTTACGAGCAGTACTTC. Its protein product is CASSFIQGRPYEQYF.

V usage is TRBV10-3 and J usage is TRBJ1-1; 11 nucleotides agree with TRBD1. The V segment lost 2 bases and the J segment 4 bases; nucleotides outside the gene matches: 9. This CDR3 is built from 17 residues. Germline CDR1 is ENHRY and CDR2 is SYGVKD. The CDR3: CAISERHSGTGGTEAFF. In DNA, the CDR3 is TGTGCCATCAGTGAGCGACACTCGGGGACAGGGGGCACTGAAGCTTTCTTT.

The J gene is TRBJ1-6, the V gene TRBV19; D is unclear. Per germline, CDR1 LNHDA and CDR2 SQIVND (reference sequence). Trimming cost V 4 bases and J 5 bases, with 15 bases left between them. This CDR3 region has 16 residues. The CDR3 reads CASSTGDIAHNSPLHF. DNA for the CDR3: TGTGCCAGTAGTACCGGTGACATCGCCCATAATTCACCCCTCCACTTT.

The chain links TRBV5-1 to TRBJ1-1; 7 nucleotides line up with TRBD1. J was trimmed by 2 bases and V by 3 bases; bases with no gene match: 4. In germline, CDR1 is SGHRS, CDR2 YFSETQ. CDR3 length: 14 amino acids. The CDR3, as DNA: TGCGCCAGCAGCTCCCGGACAGGAAACACTGAAGCTTTCTTT. It is translated as CASSSRTGNTEAFF.

The chain combines TRBV29-1 with TRBJ2-1; D call uncertain. The V and J ends lost 7 bases and 2 bases respectively, with 6 bases between them. Germline-derived CDR1 and CDR2 are SQVTM and ANQGSEA. The CDR3 covers 11 residues. The CDR3 is CSAPTYNEQFF. The CDR3 nucleotides are TGCAGCGCACCTACCTACAATGAGCAGTTCTTC.